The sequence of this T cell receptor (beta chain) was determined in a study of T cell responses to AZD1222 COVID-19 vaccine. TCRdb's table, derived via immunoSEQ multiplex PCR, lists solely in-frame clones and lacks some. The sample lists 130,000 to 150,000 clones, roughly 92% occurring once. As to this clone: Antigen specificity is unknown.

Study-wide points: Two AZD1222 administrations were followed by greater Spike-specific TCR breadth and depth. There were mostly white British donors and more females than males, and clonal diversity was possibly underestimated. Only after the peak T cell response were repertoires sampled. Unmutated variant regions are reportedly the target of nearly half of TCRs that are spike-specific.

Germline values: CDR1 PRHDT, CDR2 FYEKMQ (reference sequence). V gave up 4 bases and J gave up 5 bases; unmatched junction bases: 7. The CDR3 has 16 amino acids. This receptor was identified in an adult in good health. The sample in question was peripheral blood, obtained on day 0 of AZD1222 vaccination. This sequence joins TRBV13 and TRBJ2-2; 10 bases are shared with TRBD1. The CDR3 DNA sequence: TGTGCCAGCAGCTCCTCCGGGACAGGGGTAACCGGGGAGCTGTTTTTT. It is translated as CASSSSGTGVTGELFF.